This entry features one TCR beta chain sequence. Mismatch with germline at one junction end may stem from a read error. CDR1 is SGHDN and CDR2 is FVKESK in the germline V gene. This CDR3 is built from 14 residues. These data belong to a study of blood T cell repertoires in COVID-19. About the study: There were acute and convalescent COVID-19 samples, and they came from the United States, Italy and Spain. T cells, B-cell-depleted T cells, or PBMCs provided the cDNA or gDNA that served as material.

Original processing notes: Amplifying reference gene primers gave estimates of nucleated cell counts. Clones were read by immunoSEQ multiplex PCR, and TCRdb kept only the in-frame ones, dropping some. V, J and clone size were drawn from that table, and D and trimming were deduced from the DNA. The repertoire consists of about 75,000 clones, with around 83% occurring once and the leading ten covering more than 20%. V is TRBV14 and J is TRBJ1-1, with TRBD1 matching 8 bases. The sequenced material came from peripheral blood. This TCR was sampled from a woman aged 50 to 65 with acute or convalescent COVID-19. CDR3 residues: CASSSHQGAVPLSF. The CDR3 DNA reads TGTGCCAGCAGCTCGCATCAGGGGGCGGTCCCCCTGAGCTTT.